This T cell receptor beta chain was recorded in a study of blood T cell repertoires in COVID-19. Turning to the study itself: Specimens from acute and convalescent COVID-19 originated in the United States, Italy and Spain. PBMCs, B-cell-depleted T cells, or T cells were the source of the cDNA or gDNA that made up the material.

Original methodology: By means of reference gene primer amplification, nucleated cell counts were estimated. Here immunoSEQ multiplex PCR was the method, and the copy in TCRdb shows in-frame clones only, minus some. The V and J calls and the clone size are those of that table, but D and trimming were determined from the DNA. This table has roughly 130,000 clones, over 75% appearing once. The V gene's germline CDR1 is MDHEN and CDR2 SYDVKM. This CDR3 contains 13 residues. V shed 7 bases, J shed 2 bases, and the junction held 3 bases outside the gene matches. The TCR comes from a man aged 55 to 70 with active or convalescent COVID-19. V and J are TRBV28 and TRBJ2-5; 8 bases agree with TRBD1. The sample taken for sequencing was peripheral blood. The CDR3 sequence is CASTRQGQETQYF. The CDR3 DNA reads TGTGCCAGCACCCGACAGGGGCAAGAGACCCAGTACTTC.